A single T cell receptor (beta chain) is shown here with its context. The target antigen is unknown. The sample is drawn from a study of identifying expanded T cells in peripheral blood. Broader study findings: Over two and four weeks, about 15 and 19 clones changed, versus approximately 1.2 between replicates. Approximately two-week clone count variance significantly increased as total template count grew.

Healthy donors had no documented immune events, such as infections, while sampled. From germline, CDR1 is WSHSY and CDR2 SAAADI. V dropped 7 bases and J dropped 8; count of bases not matched to a gene: 10. This CDR3 has 15 amino acids. Method: immunoSEQ multiplex PCR; TCRdb's copy keeps in-frame clones and lacks some. This table holds around 99,000 clones, about 87% found once. The receptor was derived from a person aged 18 to 70 in good health. Source material: blood. The chain recombines TRBV10-2 with TRBJ2-1; 11 nucleotides match TRBD2. CDR3 in DNA: TGCGCCAGCACCTTAGCGGGAGGGCCAGGGTATGAGCAGTTCTTC. This sequence encodes CASTLAGGPGYEQFF.